There are many counts of the clone carrying this T cell receptor beta chain. Antigen: not known. The V gene lost 5 bases and the J gene lost 3 bases, with 14 bases spanning the gap. Germline CDR1 SGHTA, CDR2 FQGTGA. The CDR3 runs 15 residues. This sample was included in a study of T cells in Graves' hyperthyroidism and ophthalmopathy. Study-wide points: A model built on 13 V-J features separated ophthalmopathy from stable hyperthyroidism.

RNA transcripts were the template for amplifying TCR beta CDR3 regions. Initially, a first-round RT-PCR of the TCR CDR3 employed the HTBI primer set. MiXCR was run by TCRdb on the multiplex PCR reads, yielding one entry per CDR3 protein. The table has some 570,000 distinct CDR3 sequences, roughly a sixth seen once. Patients with uncontrolled infections, other autoimmune diseases, pregnancy or lactation were excluded. The source of the PBMCs was more than 9.5 ml of fresh peripheral blood. The receptor was derived from a woman aged 18-29 years with Graves' ophthalmopathy. Sequenced sample: blood. V and J are TRBV7-3 and TRBJ2-4, with D perhaps TRBD2 (6 bases). CDR3 residues: CASSPGGRGKNIQYF. CDR3 bases: TGTGCCAGCAGCCCCGGCGGGCGGGGCAAAAACATTCAGTACTTC. The full variable domain, its missing parts supplied by reference TRBV7-3 and TRBJ2-4, is GAGVSQTPSNKVTEKGKYVELRCDPISGHTALYWYRQSLGQGPEFLIYFQGTGAADDSGLPNDRFFAVRPEGSVSTLKIQRTERGDSAVYLCASSPGGRGKNIQYFGAGTRLSVL.